The present T cell receptor beta chain was sequenced within a study of T-cell memory formation after mild COVID-19 (dated by TCRdb to the early 2020s). General notes on the study: Most TCR sequence clusters were specific to one of the two donors. In a couple of donors, T-cell clones that expanded and contracted after mild COVID-19 were tracked by sequencing TCRalpha and TCRbeta repertoires over time. The cohort was made up of two young adult volunteers, one female and one male, who were previously healthy.

A remark on this clonotype: Its target antigen remains unknown. No much larger clone is present one base from it, and per-base qualities are unavailable.

These reads were obtained on an Illumina NovaSeq 6000. cDNA libraries for TCRalpha and TCRbeta were prepared by 5'RACE using constant-segment primers, with sample barcodes and unique molecular identifiers added. RNA was extracted from every sample with Trizol reagent. The libraries were amplified in two PCR steps, and the second step added a second sample barcode and Illumina TruSeq adapters. Libraries were sequenced on an Illumina NovaSeq with 2 x 150 bp paired-end reads. Regarding the original processing steps: Demultiplexing of reads and collapsing into UMI-guided consensus sequences were performed with migec v1.2.7. Using mixcr v2.1.11, UMI consensuses were aligned to TRA and TRB V and J templates and then assembled into clonotypes. A clonotype was counted as expanded or contracted only if both edgeR and NoisET called the change significant, with noise models trained on biological replicates. For edgeR calls, the thresholds were a false discovery rate-adjusted p below 0.01 and a log2 fold-change of 1. PCA with hierarchical clustering of max-normalized trajectories of the 1000 most abundant clonotypes was used as exploratory dynamics analysis. Separately sequenced CD4+ and CD8+ repertoires were used to assign the CD4 or CD8 phenotype of responding clones. The public reads were quality trimmed at Q25 with fastp and then assembled into clones with MiXCR by TCRdb, keeping productive beta chains. Each CDR3 protein appears once, grouped with its most common genes and DNA. TCRdb's processing, not the authors', yielded these V and J calls. The sample table contains a few hundred thousand distinct CDR3 sequences; only one count was recorded for over 13% of them. Roughly 22% of the sample belongs to the ten largest clones.

Inclusive of the bounding cysteine and phenylalanine, the CDR3 is 15 residues long. Solely the CDR3 DNA is kept, with 45 bases framed from the first base. V is pared back by 5 bases and J by 4 bases, with 17 bases lying between the germline termini. CDR1 is given as SEHNR and CDR2 as FQNEAQ, both from the germline V gene (reference sequence). Ficoll-Paque density gradient centrifugation was used to isolate PBMCs. Overall results and qualifications from the work: Balanced CD4/CD8 phenotypes were observed for clones contracting from day 15 to 85, whereas a bias towards CD4+ was observed for a second wave of clones expanding from day 15 to 37. The second-wave clones that peaked on day 37 were not confirmed to be SARS-CoV-2 specific. The study included only a couple of mild cases, and larger cohorts that include severe cases with pre-infection samples were judged to be necessary. Some responding clones were found in pre-infection memory, which suggests that pre-existing cross-reactive memory T cells took part in the SARS-CoV-2 response. Contracting CD4+ clones turned up mainly in the CM and EM memory subsets, whereas EMRA was where CD8+ clones were enriched.

Sequenced material: PBMCs or a T cell subset sorted from them (not recorded which). This receptor was identified in a man younger than 30 who had mild COVID-19 (a few samples of this study predate the infection). The sample titles of this study are shuffled in the database, so cell type and time point are left out; the donor was told from shared clones. The rearranged segments are TRBV7-9 and TRBJ1-1; TRBD1 is possibly the D segment (6 matching bases). The DNA sequence is given as TGTGCCAGCAGCCTCATGCAGGGGCAGGCCACTGAAGCTTTCTTT. Its protein product is CASSLMQGQATEAFF. Joined to the reference TRBV7-9 and TRBJ1-1 proteins, this CDR3 gives the full variable domain: DTGVSQNPRHKITKRGQNVTFRCDPISEHNRLYWYRQTLGQGPEFLTYFQNEAQLEKSRLLSDRFSAERPKGSFSTLEIQRTEQGDSAMYLCASSLMQGQATEAFFGQGTRLTVV.